This entry describes one T cell receptor beta chain. This receptor's antigen is unknown. Base qualities are not at hand, and no much larger clone is one base apart. The sample belongs to a study of technical replicates of blood from several donors (dated by TCRdb to about 2017). Library prep was done by the immunoSEQ multiplex PCR assay. TCRdb took this table from immuneACCESS and kept in-frame rearrangements with V and J called. Such tables lack part of the clones; where checked against another copy, unresolved V genes explain under half of the gap, and the rest is unexplained. Within this sample are 65,000 to 80,000 clones, with roughly 94% of them counted one time only. The ten top clones hold roughly 0.25% of the sample. Trimming takes 6 bases off V and 4 bases off J; junction bases not matched to a gene: 10. The CDR3, from cysteine to phenylalanine, totals 15 residues. Only the CDR3 part of the read is kept: 45 bases, read in frame from the first base. CDR1 MNHEY and CDR2 SMNVEV are derived from the germline V gene (reference sequence).

The receptor comes from a human donor in good health. What was sequenced was T cells isolated from PBMCs. The chain couples TRBV27 to TRBJ2-7; 9 nucleotides in the junction match TRBD1. Here the CDR3 is given as CASSRRTGGVYEQYF. The bases read TGTGCCAGCAGCCGGCGTACAGGGGGCGTTTACGAGCAGTACTTC.